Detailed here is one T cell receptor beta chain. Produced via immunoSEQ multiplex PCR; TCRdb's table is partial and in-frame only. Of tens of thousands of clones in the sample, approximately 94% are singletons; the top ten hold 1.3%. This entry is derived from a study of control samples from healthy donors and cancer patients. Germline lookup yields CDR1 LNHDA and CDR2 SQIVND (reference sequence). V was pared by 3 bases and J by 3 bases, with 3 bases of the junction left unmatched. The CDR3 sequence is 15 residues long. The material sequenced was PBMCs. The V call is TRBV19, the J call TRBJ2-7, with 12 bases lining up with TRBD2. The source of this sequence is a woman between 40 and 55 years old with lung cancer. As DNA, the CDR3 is TGTGCCAGTAGTATTGGGACTAGCGGGTACTACGAGCAGTACTTC. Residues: CASSIGTSGYYEQYF.